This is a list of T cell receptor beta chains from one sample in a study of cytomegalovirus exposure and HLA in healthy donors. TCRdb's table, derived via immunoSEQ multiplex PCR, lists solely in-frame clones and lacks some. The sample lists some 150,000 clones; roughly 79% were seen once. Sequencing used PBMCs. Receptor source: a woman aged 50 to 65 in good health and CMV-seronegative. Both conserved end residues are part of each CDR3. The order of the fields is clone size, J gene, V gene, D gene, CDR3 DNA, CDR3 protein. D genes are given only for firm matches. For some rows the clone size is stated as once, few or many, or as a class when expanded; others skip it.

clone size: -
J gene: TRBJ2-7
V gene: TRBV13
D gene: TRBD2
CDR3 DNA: TGTGCCAGCAGCGGACTAGCGGGATCCTACGAGCAGTACTTC
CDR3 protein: CASSGLAGSYEQYF

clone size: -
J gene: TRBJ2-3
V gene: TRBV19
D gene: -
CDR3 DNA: TGTGCCAGTAGTATCGGCAGGGTAACAGATACGCAGTATTTT
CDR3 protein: CASSIGRVTDTQYF

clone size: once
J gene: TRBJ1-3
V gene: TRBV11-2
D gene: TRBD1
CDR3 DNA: TGTGCCAGCAGCTACGCGGTCACGACAGGGGGAGACACCATATATTTT
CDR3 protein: CASSYAVTTGGDTIYF

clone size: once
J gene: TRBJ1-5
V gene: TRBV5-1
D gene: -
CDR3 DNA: TGCGCCAGCAGCCAGGACAGTTCTCAGCCCCAGCATTTT
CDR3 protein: CASSQDSSQPQHF

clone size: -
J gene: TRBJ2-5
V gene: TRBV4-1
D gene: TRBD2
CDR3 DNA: TGCGCCAGCAGCCGACTAGACGCGGGGGGAAAAGAGACCCAGTACTTC
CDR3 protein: CASSRLDAGGKETQYF

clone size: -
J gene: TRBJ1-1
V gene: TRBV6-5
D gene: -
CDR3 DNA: TGTGCCAGCAGTCGGGACACGCGAAGGTCTCAAGCTTTCTTT
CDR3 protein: CASSRDTRRSQAFF

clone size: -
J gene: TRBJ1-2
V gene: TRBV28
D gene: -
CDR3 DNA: TGTGCCAGCAGTTTATCAAGGGGGAACTATGGCTACACCTTC
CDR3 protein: CASSLSRGNYGYTF

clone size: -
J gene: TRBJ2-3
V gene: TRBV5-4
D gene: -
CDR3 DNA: TGTGCCAGCAGCTTGCGGGAGAGCACAGATACGCAGTATTTT
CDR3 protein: CASSLRESTDTQYF

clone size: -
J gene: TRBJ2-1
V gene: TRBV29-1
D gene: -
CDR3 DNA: TGCAGCACGAACCGGGACACCTACAATGAGCAGTTCTTC
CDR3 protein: CSTNRDTYNEQFF

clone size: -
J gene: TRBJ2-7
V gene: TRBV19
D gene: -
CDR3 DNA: TGTGCCAGTAGTATAGCTAATACAGGGCCCAAACCCTACGAGCAGTACTTC
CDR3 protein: CASSIANTGPKPYEQYF

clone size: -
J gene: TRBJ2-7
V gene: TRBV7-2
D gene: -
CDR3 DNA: TGTGCCAGCAGCTTAGAACGGGGTCGGGAGCAGTACTTC
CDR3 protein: CASSLERGREQYF

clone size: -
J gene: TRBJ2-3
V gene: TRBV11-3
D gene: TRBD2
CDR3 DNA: TGTGCCAGCAGCTTATACGGGACTAGCGGGAAAGGGGGTACGCAGTATTTT
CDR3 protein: CASSLYGTSGKGGTQYF

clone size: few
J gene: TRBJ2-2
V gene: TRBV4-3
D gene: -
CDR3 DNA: TGCGCCAGCAGCCAAGAGGTAGTCAGCGGAGTTACCGGGGAGCTGTTTTTT
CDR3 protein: CASSQEVVSGVTGELFF

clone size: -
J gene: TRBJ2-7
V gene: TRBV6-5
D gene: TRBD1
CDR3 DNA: TGTGCCAGCAGTTCAAGGACAGGGACCTACGAGCAGTGCTTC
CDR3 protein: CASSSRTGTYEQCF

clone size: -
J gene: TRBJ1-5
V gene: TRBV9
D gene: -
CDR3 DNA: TGTGCCAGCAGCCCCGACGGGTCAAGTAATCAGCCCCAGCATTTT
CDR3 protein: CASSPDGSSNQPQHF

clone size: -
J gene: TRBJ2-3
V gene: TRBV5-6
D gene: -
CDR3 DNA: TGTGCCAGCAGCTTCCAAGTTTCGACTCATACGCAGTATTTT
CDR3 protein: CASSFQVSTHTQYF

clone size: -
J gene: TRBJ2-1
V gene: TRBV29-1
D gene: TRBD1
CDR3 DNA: TGCAGCGCCAGGGACAGGGTCAATGAGCAGTTCTTC
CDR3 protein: CSARDRVNEQFF

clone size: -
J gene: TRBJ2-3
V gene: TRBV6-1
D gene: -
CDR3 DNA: TGTGCCAGCAGCCCTCTAGTGGATACGCAGTATTTT
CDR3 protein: CASSPLVDTQYF

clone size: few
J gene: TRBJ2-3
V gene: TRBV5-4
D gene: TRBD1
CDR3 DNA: TGTGCCAGCAGCCCACGACAGGGAATAAGGCAGGCAGATACGCAGTATTTT
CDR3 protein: CASSPRQGIRQADTQYF

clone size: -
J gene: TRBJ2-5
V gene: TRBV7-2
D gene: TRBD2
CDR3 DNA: TGTGCCAGCAGCCCTAGACCCTCTAGCGGGGGGTCAGGGGAGCAGTACTTC
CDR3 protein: CASSPRPSSGGSGEQYF

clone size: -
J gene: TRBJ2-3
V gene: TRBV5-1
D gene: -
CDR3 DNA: TGCGCCAGCAGCCCCGGGACAGATACGCAGTATTTT
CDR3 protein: CASSPGTDTQYF

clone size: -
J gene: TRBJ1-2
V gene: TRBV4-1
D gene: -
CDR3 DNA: TGCGCCAGCAGCCAAGACCAATCTCGACAGGTACCAAACTATGGCTACACCTTC
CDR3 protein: CASSQDQSRQVPNYGYTF

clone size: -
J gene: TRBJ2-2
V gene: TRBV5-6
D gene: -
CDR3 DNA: TGTGCCAGCAGCTTGGTTAGGAACACCGGGGAGCTGTTTTTT
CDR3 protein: CASSLVRNTGELFF

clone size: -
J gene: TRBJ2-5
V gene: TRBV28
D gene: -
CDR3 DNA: TGTGCCAGCATCCACAGGAAGGGTAGGGAGACCCAGTACTTC
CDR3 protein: CASIHRKGRETQYF

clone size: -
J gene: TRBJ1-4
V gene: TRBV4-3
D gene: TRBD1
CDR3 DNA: TGCGCCAGCAGCCAAGACACAGGGGATGAAAAACTGTTTTTT
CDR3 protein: CASSQDTGDEKLFF

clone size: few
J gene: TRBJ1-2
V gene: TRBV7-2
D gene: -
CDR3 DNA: TGTGCCAGCAGGCCAACAGGGTACTATGGCTACACCTTC
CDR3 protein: CASRPTGYYGYTF

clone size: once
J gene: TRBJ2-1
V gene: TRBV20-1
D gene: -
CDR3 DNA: TGCAGTGCTAGAGATCAGGCTCTGTTCTTC
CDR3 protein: CSARDQALFF

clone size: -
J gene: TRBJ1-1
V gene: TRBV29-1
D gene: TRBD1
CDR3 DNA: TGCAGCGCGGACAGGGTAGACACTGAAGCTTTCTTT
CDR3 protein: CSADRVDTEAFF

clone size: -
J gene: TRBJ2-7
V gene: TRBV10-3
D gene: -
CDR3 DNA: TGTGCCATCAGCCACGGAGGTCCCCGCGAGCAGTACTTC
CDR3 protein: CAISHGGPREQYF

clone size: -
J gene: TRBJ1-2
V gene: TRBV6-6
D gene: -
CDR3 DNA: TGTGCCAGCAGTTACGCAGGGAACCACTATGGCTACACCTTC
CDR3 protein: CASSYAGNHYGYTF

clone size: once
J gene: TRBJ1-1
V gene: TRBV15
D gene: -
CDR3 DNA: TGTGCCACCAGCAGAGTAACGGGTGAAGCTTTCTTT
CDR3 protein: CATSRVTGEAFF